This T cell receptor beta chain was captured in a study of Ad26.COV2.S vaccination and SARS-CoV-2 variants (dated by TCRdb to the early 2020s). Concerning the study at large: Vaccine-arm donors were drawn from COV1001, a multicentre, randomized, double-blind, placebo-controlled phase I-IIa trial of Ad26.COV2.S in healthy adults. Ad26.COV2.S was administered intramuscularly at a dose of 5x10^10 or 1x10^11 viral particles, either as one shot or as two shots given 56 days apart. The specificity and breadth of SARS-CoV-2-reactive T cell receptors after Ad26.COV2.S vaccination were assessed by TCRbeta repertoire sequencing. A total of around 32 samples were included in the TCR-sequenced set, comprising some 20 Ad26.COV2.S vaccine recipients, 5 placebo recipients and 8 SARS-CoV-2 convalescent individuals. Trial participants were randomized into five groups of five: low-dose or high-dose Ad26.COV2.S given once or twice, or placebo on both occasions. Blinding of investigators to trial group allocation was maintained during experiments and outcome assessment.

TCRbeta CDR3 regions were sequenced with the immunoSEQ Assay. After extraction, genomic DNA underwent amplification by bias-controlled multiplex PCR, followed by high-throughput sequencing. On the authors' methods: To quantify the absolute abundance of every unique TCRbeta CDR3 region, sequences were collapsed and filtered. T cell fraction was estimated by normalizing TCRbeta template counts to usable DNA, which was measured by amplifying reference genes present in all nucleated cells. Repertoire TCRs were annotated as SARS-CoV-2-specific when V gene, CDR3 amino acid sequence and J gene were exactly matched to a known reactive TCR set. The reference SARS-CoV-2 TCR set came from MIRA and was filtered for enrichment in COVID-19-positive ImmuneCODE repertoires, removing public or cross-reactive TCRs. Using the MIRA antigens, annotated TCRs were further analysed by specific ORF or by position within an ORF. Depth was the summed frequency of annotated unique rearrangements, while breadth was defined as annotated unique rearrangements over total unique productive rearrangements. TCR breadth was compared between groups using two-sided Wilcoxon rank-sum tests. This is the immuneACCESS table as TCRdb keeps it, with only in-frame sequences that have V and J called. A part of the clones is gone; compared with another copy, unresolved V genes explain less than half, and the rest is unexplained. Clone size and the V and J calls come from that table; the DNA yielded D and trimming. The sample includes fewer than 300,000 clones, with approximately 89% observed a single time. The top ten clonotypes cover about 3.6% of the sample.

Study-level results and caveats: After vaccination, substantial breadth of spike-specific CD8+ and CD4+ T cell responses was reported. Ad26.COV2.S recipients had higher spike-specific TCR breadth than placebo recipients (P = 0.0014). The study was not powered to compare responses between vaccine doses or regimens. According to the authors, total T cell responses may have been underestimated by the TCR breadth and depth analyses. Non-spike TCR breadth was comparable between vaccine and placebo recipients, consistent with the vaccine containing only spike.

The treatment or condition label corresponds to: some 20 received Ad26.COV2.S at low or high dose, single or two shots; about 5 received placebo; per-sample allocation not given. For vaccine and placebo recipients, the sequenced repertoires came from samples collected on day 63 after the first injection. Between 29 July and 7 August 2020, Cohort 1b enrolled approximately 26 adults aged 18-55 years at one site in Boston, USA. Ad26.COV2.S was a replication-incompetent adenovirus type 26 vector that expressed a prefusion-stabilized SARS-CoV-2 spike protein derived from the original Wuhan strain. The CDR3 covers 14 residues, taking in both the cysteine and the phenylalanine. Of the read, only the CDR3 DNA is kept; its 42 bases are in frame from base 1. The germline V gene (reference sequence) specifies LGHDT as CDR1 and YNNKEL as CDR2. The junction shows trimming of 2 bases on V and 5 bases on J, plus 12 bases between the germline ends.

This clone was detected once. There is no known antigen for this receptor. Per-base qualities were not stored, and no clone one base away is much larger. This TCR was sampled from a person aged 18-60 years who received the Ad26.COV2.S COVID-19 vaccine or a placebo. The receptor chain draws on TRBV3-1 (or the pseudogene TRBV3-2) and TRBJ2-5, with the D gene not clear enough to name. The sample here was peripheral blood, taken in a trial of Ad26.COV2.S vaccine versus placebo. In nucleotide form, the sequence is TGTGCCAGCAGCCAAACGCTTCAAAGGGAGACCCAGTACTTC. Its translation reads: CASSQTLQRETQYF.